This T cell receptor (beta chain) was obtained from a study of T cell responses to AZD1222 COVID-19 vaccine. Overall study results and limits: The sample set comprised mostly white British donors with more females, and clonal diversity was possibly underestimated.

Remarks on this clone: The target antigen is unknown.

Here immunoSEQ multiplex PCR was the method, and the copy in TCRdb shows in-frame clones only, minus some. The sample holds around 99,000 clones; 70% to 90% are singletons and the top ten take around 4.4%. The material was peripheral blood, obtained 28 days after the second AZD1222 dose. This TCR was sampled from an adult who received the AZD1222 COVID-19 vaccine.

The CDR3 nucleotides are TGTGCCAGCAGCTTACGGGGGGCCCTGGACACTGAAGCTTTCTTT. As protein: CASSLRGALDTEAFF. The chain joins TRBV7-3 to TRBJ1-1; tentative D call: TRBD1 (6 bases). Trimming took off 2 bases at V and 3 bases at J, with 13 bases between the two ends. CDR3 length equals 15 residues. Germline CDR1 SGHTA, CDR2 FQGTGA.